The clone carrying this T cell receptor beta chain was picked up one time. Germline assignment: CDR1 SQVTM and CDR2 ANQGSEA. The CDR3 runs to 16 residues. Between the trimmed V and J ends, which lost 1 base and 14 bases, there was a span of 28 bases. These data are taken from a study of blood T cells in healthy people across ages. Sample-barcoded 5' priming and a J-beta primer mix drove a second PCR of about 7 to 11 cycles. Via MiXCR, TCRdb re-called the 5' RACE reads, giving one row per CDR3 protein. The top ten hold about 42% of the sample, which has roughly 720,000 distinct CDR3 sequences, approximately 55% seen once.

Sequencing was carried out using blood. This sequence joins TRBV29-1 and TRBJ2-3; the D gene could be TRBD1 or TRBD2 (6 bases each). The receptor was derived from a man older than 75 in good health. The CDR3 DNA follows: TGCAGCGTTGAAGGGGAGTGGGGGGCCTATCACAGATACGCGTATTTT. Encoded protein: CSVEGEWGAYHRYAYF.